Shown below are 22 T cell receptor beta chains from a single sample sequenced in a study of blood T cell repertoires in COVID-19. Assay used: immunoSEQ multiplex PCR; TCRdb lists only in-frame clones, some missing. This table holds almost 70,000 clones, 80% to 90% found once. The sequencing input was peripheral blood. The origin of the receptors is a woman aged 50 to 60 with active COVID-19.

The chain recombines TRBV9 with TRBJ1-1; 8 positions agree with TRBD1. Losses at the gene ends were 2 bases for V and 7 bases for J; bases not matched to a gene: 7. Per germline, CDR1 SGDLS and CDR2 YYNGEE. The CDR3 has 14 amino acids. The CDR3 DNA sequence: TGTGCCAGCAGCGTTATGGACAGGGTAGATGAAGCTTTCTTT. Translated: CASSVMDRVDEAFF.

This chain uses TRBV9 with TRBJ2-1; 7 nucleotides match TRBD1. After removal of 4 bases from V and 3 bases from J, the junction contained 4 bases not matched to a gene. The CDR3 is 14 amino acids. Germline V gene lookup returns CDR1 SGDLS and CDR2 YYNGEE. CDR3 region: CASSRGGGYNEQFF. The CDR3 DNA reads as TGTGCCAGCAGCCGAGGGGGCGGCTACAATGAGCAGTTCTTC. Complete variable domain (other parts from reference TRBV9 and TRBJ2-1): DSGVTQTPKHLITATGQRVTLRCSPRSGDLSVYWYQQSLDQGLQFLIQYYNGEERAKGNILERFSAQQFPDLHSELNLSSLELGDSALYFCASSRGGGYNEQFFGPGTRLTVL.

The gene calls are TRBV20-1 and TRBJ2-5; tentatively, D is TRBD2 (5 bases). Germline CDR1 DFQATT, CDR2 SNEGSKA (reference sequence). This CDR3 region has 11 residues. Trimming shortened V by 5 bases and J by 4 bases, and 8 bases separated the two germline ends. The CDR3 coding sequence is TGCAGTGCTTTACTAGGAGAGACCCAGTACTTC. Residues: CSALLGETQYF.

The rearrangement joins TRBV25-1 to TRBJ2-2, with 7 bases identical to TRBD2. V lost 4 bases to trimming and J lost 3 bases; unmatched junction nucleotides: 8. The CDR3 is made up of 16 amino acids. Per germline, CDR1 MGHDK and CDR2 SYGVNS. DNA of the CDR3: TGTGCCAGCAGTGGTTTTGGGCTAGCGGACACCGGGGAGCTGTTTTTT. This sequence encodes CASSGFGLADTGELFF.

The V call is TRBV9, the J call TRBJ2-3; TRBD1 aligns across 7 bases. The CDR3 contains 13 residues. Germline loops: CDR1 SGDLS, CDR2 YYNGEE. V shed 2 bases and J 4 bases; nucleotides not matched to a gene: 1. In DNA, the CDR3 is TGTGCCAGCAGCGTGACAGGGTCAGATACGCAGTATTTT. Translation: CASSVTGSDTQYF.

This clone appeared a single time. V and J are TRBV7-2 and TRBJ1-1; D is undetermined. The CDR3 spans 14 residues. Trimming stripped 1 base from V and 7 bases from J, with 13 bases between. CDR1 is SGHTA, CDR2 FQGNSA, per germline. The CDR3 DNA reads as TGTGCCAGCAGCTTAGTCGGTTCGGGTCATGAAGCTTTCTTT. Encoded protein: CASSLVGSGHEAFF.

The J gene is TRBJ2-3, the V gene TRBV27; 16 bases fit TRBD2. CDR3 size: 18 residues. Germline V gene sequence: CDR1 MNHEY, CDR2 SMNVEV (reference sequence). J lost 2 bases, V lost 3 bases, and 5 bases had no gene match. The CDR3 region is CASSFLGTSGRVTDTQYF. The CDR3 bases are TGTGCCAGCAGTTTTCTTGGGACTAGCGGGAGGGTCACAGATACGCAGTATTTT.

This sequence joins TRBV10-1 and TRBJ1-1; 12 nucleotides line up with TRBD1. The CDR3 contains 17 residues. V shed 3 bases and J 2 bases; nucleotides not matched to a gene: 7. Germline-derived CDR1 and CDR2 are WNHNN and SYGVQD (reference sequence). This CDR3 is CASSEGDRGLLNTEAFF. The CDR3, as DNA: TGCGCCAGCAGTGAAGGGGACAGGGGGCTGCTCAACACTGAAGCTTTCTTT.

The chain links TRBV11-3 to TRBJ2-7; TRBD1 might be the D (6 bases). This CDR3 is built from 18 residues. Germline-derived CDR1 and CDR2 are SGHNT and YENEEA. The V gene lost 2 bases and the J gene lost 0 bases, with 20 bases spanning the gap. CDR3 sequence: CASSLTQTGSRVSYEQYF. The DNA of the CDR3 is TGTGCCAGCAGCTTAACGCAAACAGGGTCACGCGTCTCCTACGAGCAGTACTTC.

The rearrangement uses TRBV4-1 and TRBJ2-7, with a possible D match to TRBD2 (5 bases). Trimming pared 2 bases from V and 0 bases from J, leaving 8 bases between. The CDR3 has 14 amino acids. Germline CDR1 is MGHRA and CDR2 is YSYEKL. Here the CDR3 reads CASSQRGFSYEQYF. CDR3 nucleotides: TGCGCCAGCAGCCAACGCGGGTTCTCCTACGAGCAGTACTTC.

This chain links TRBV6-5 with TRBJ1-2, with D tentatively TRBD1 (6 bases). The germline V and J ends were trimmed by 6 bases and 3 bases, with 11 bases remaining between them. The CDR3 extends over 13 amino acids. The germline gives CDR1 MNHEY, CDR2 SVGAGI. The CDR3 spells CASSLKGDYGYTF. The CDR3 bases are TGTGCCAGCAGCCTGAAGGGGGACTATGGCTACACCTTC.

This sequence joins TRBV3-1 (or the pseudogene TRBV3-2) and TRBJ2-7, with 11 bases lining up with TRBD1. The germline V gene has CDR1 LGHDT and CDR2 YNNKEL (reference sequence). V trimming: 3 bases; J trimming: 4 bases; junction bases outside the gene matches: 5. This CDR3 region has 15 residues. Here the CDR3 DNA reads TGTGCCAGCAGCCAGGACGGACAGGGGGCGTACGAGCAGTACTTC. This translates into CASSQDGQGAYEQYF.

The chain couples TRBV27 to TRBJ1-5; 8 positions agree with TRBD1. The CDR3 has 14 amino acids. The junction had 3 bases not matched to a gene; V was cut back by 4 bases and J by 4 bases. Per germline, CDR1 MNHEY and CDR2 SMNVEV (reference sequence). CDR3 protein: CASSSDRGNQPQHF. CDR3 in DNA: TGTGCCAGCAGTTCCGACAGGGGTAATCAGCCCCAGCATTTT.

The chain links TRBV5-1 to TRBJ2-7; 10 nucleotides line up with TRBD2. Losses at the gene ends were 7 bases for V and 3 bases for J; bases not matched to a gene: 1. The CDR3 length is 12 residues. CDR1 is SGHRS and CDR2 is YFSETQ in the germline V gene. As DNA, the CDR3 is TGCGCCAGCGCTAGCGGGAGCTACGAGCAGTACTTC. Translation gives CASASGSYEQYF.

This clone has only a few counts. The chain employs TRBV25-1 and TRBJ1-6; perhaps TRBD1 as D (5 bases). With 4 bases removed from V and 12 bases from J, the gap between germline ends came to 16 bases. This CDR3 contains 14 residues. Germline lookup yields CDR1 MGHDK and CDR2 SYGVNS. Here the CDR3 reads CASSGLRRGQPLHF. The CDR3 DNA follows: TGTGCCAGCAGTGGGCTACGACGAGGACAACCCCTCCACTTT.

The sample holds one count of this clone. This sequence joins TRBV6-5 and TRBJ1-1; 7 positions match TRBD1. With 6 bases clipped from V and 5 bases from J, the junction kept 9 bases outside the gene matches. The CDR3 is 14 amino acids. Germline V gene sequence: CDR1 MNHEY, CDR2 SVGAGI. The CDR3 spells CASSRETGHTEAFF. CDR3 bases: TGTGCCAGCAGCAGGGAGACAGGGCATACTGAAGCTTTCTTT.

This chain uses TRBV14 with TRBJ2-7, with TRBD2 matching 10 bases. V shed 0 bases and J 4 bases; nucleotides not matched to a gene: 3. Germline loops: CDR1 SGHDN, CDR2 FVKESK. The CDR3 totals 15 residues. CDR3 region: CASSQESSGSYEQYF. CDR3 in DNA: TGTGCCAGCAGCCAAGAATCTAGCGGGAGTTACGAGCAGTACTTC.

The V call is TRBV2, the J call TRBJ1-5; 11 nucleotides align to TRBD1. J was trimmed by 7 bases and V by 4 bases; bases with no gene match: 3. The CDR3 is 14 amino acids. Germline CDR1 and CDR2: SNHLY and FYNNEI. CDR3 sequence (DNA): TGTGCCAGCAGTGTATGGACAGGGGGCCAGCCCCAGCATTTT. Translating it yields CASSVWTGGQPQHF.

The CDR3 is CASSPGLAGAPYNEQFF. The CDR3, as DNA: TGTGCCAGCAGCCCAGGACTAGCGGGAGCACCCTACAATGAGCAGTTCTTC. The chain carries TRBV7-6 and TRBJ2-1, with TRBD2 matching over 13 bases. Germline V gene data show CDR1 as SGHVS and CDR2 as FNYEAQ. Unmatched junction bases numbered 6, after V lost 5 bases and J lost 2 bases. The CDR3 length is 17 residues.

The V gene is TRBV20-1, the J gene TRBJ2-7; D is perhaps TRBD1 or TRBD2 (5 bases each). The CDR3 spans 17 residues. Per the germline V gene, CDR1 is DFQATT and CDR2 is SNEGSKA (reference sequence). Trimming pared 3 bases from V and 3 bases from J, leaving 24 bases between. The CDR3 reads CSASGGPTVRESYEQYF. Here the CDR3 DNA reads TGCAGTGCTAGTGGGGGTCCGACTGTGAGGGAAAGCTACGAGCAGTACTTC.

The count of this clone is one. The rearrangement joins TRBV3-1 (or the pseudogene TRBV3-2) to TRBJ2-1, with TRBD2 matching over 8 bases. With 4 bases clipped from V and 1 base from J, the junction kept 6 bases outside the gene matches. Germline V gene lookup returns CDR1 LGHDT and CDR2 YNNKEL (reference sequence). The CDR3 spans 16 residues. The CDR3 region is CASSPFRGGSYNEQFF. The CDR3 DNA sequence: TGTGCCAGCAGCCCCTTCCGGGGGGGTTCCTACAATGAGCAGTTCTTC.

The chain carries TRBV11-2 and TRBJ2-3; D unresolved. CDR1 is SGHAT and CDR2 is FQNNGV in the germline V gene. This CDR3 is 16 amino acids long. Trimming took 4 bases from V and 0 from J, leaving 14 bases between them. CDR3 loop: CASSSLGVTSTDTQYF. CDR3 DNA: TGTGCCAGCAGCTCCCTAGGAGTGACTAGCACAGATACGCAGTATTTT.